The 32 T cell receptor beta chains in this list originate from one sample, sequenced in a study of early T cells in non-severe SARS-CoV-2 infection. TCRdb passed the 5' RACE reads through MiXCR, listing each CDR3 protein once. The table shows tens of thousands of distinct CDR3 sequences, with 6.5% to 8.5% occurring only once. Sequencing was carried out using whole blood. Receptors were obtained from an adult who was a healthcare worker with PCR-confirmed SARS-CoV-2 infection or an uninfected control (not recorded which).

In its sample, this clonotype was seen many times. V usage is TRBV28 and J usage is TRBJ1-1; the D gene is possibly TRBD1 (6 bases). V gave up 5 bases and J gave up 5 bases, with 18 bases separating them. The CDR3 length is 15 residues. Germline lookup yields CDR1 MDHEN and CDR2 SYDVKM. Written as DNA, the CDR3 is TGTGCCAGCAGTCCGGCACAGGGTGCGCGAACTGAAGCTTTCTTT. This codes for CASSPAQGARTEAFF. The full variable domain, completed using reference TRBV28 and TRBJ1-1, is DVKVTQSSRYLVKRTGEKVFLECVQDMDHENMFWYRQDPGLGLRLIYFSYDVKMKEKGDIPEGYSVSREKKERFSLILESASTNQTSMYLCASSPAQGARTEAFFGQGTRLTVV.

This clonotype was seen a few times. This rearrangement joins TRBV27 to TRBJ1-5, with D hard to call. V dropped 4 bases and J dropped 0 bases, with 7 bases sitting between them. There are 14 residues in the CDR3. Germline loops: CDR1 MNHEY, CDR2 SMNVEV (reference sequence). CDR3 sequence: CASSSGNSNQPQHF. The DNA of the CDR3 is TGTGCCAGCAGTTCCGGGAATAGCAATCAGCCCCAGCATTTT.

This clonotype was counted ten times or more. This rearrangement joins TRBV27 to TRBJ1-5; D might be TRBD1 (5 bases). Trimming removed 6 bases at V and 6 bases at J, with 15 bases between. The germline V gene has CDR1 MNHEY and CDR2 SMNVEV (reference sequence). CDR3 length: 14 residues. CDR3 in amino acids: CASRPYRRGQPQHF. In DNA, the CDR3 is TGTGCCAGCAGACCGTACCGGAGGGGTCAGCCCCAGCATTTT.

This clonotype came up many times. The chain uses TRBV7-9 and TRBJ1-1; 7 bases map to TRBD1. Germline values: CDR1 SEHNR, CDR2 FQNEAQ (reference sequence). CDR3 size: 17 residues. V lost 4 bases and J lost 4; bases outside the gene matches: 15. The CDR3 sequence: CASSSPPTGTESTEAFF. The CDR3 nucleotides read TGTGCCAGCAGCTCGCCTCCGACAGGGACGGAAAGCACTGAAGCTTTCTTT.

The chain has TRBV10-3 and TRBJ2-1; TRBD2 matches at 11 bases. The CDR3 has 15 amino acids. V trimming: 11 bases; J trimming: 3 bases; junction bases outside the gene matches: 9. Germline V gives CDR1 ENHRY, CDR2 SYGVKD. The CDR3 DNA follows: TGTGCCTCCTCTTCCGGGACTAGCGGCTACAATGAGCAGTTCTTC. This gives the protein CASSSGTSGYNEQFF.

The chain links TRBV12-3 or TRBV12-4 to TRBJ2-7; a weak D match, TRBD2 (5 bases). The germline V and J ends were trimmed by 3 bases and 1 base, with 7 bases remaining between them. The CDR3 runs to 13 residues. The CDR3: CASSLDLSYEQYF. DNA of the CDR3: TGTGCCAGCAGTTTGGACTTATCCTACGAGCAGTACTTC.

This sequence joins TRBV27 and TRBJ2-5, with TRBD2 identical over 7 bases. CDR1 and CDR2 from the germline V gene are MNHEY and SMNVEV (reference sequence). CDR3 length: 16 residues. The J segment lost 5 bases and the V segment lost 4 bases, leaving 13 bases of the junction unmatched. The CDR3 DNA is TGTGCCAGCAGTTCCCTCTCCCGCGGGAGAAAGGAGACCCAGTACTTC. Encoded protein: CASSSLSRGRKETQYF.

The chain combines TRBV4-2 with TRBJ2-2; D may be TRBD1 or TRBD2 (5 bases each). Between the trimmed V and J ends, which lost 3 bases and 8 bases, there was a span of 7 bases. The CDR3 is 12 residues long. CDR1 LGHNA and CDR2 YNFKEQ come from the germline V gene. CDR3 region: CASSHGGGELFF. For the CDR3, the DNA is TGTGCCAGCAGCCATGGGGGTGGGGAGCTGTTTTTT.

A single count supports this clonotype. The chain is built from TRBV14 and TRBJ1-1, with D hard to call. Looked up from germline, CDR1 is SGHDN and CDR2 is FVKESK. V was pared by 4 bases and J by 4 bases, with 10 bases between. This CDR3 spans 13 amino acids. This CDR3 reads CASSPSAGTEAFF. The CDR3 DNA follows: TGTGCCAGCAGCCCCTCTGCTGGCACTGAAGCTTTCTTT.

The J gene is TRBJ2-1, the V gene TRBV12-5, with unresolved D. The CDR3 is 14 residues long. Trimming removed 6 bases from V and 0 bases from J, with 9 bases in between. Germline V gene sequence: CDR1 LGHNT, CDR2 FRNRAP. Here the CDR3 DNA reads TGTGCTAGTGGGTGGGCGAACTCCTACAATGAGCAGTTCTTC. It translates to CASGWANSYNEQFF.

This clonotype has only a few counts. This chain links TRBV20-1 with TRBJ1-6; 9 bases are a match to TRBD1. The CDR3 contains 14 residues. V shed 0 bases, J shed 10 bases, and the junction held 4 bases outside the gene matches. Germline CDR1 is DFQATT and CDR2 is SNEGSKA (reference sequence). CDR3 region: CSARDPQGASPLHF. The CDR3 bases are TGCAGTGCTAGAGATCCACAGGGGGCCTCACCCCTCCACTTT.

This clonotype was recorded a few times. The DNA of the CDR3 is TGCGCCAGCACCACCCTCCCGGCAACTAATGAAAAACTGTTTTTT. Protein: CASTTLPATNEKLFF. The V and J genes are TRBV5-1 and TRBJ1-4; D is unclear. V dropped 6 bases and J dropped 0 bases, with 12 bases sitting between them. CDR1 and CDR2 from the germline V gene are SGHRS and YFSETQ. CDR3 size: 15 residues.

This clonotype showed up many times. V and J are TRBV2 and TRBJ2-7; D is ambiguous. V lost 2 bases to trimming and J lost 2 bases, with 10 bases between them. CDR3 length: 14 residues. CDR1 is SNHLY, CDR2 FYNNEI, per germline. This CDR3 is CASSENYLAYEQYF. The DNA of the CDR3 is TGTGCCAGCAGTGAAAACTACTTGGCCTACGAGCAGTACTTC.

V usage is TRBV9 and J usage is TRBJ2-1; D not resolved. V was trimmed by 3 bases and J by 5 bases, leaving 12 bases between them. The CDR3 sequence is 14 residues long. The germline CDR1 and CDR2 sequences are SGDLS and YYNGEE. As DNA, the CDR3 is TGTGCCAGCAGCGCCTCCGGGCCTAACAATGAGCAGTTCTTC. Translation: CASSASGPNNEQFF.

This clonotype was counted a few times. The chain recombines TRBV24-1 with TRBJ2-2; TRBD2 matches 11 bases. Germline V gene sequence: CDR1 KGHDR, CDR2 SFDVKD. The V and J ends lost 8 bases and 2 bases, in that order; junction bases with no gene match: 6. The CDR3 totals 16 residues. The CDR3 nucleotides read TGTGCCACCATTACGGGACTAGCGGCTAACACCGGGGAGCTGTTTTTT. Translation: CATITGLAANTGELFF.

This clonotype has at least ten counts. The J gene is TRBJ1-4, the V gene TRBV2; a possible D gene is TRBD1 (6 bases). Germline values: CDR1 SNHLY, CDR2 FYNNEI. V was pared by 6 bases and J by 8 bases, with 25 bases between. CDR3 length equals 17 residues. The CDR3 sequence: CASRKAGGRRVHEKLFF. The CDR3 region has the DNA TGTGCCAGCAGAAAAGCGGGGGGGCGACGAGTCCACGAAAAACTGTTTTTT.

The sample holds a few counts of this clonotype. J is TRBJ2-1 and V is TRBV7-2, with D hard to call. CDR1 is SGHTA, CDR2 FQGNSA, per germline. Trimming removed 5 bases from V and 6 bases from J, with 8 bases in between. CDR3 length: 12 residues. For the CDR3, the DNA is TGTGCCAGCAGCACGAACACCAATGAGCAGTTCTTC. Its protein product is CASSTNTNEQFF.

In its sample, this clonotype was seen a few times. The V gene is TRBV12-3 or TRBV12-4, the J gene TRBJ1-2; D gene ambiguous. This CDR3 has 13 amino acids. Trimming removed 8 bases from V and 8 bases from J, with 18 bases in between. The CDR3 here is CASFEAGLGGYTF. The CDR3 DNA sequence: TGTGCCAGCTTTGAGGCAGGTCTAGGCGGCTACACCTTC.

This clonotype was picked up many times. V usage is TRBV7-6 and J usage is TRBJ2-5; 9 bases line up with TRBD2. Trimming took 5 bases from V and 1 from J; bases not matched to a gene: 5. Per germline, CDR1 SGHVS and CDR2 FNYEAQ. The CDR3 covers 15 residues. The CDR3 reads CASSPQTSGQETQYF. CDR3 in DNA: TGTGCCAGCAGCCCGCAGACTAGCGGCCAAGAGACCCAGTACTTC.

A note on this clonotype: This may be a read error: a much more frequent sequence differs by one nucleotide. This chain joins TRBV5-1 and TRBJ2-5; either TRBD1 or TRBD2 may fit D (5 bases each). The germline gives CDR1 SGHRS, CDR2 YFSETQ. This CDR3 spans 13 amino acids. The DNA of the CDR3 is TGCGCCAGCAGCTTGGTCCTGGGGGAGACCCTGTACTTC. This codes for CASSLVLGETLYF.

The rearrangement uses TRBV6-2 or TRBV6-3 and TRBJ1-1, with TRBD1 identical over 9 bases. The length of the CDR3 is 14 residues. J lost 7 bases, V lost 2 bases, and 5 bases had no gene match. The germline CDR1 and CDR2 sequences are MNHEY and SVGEGT. The CDR3 DNA reads as TGTGCCAGCAGTTACACCGGGACAGGGTTTGAAGCTTTCTTT. It specifies CASSYTGTGFEAFF.

This chain uses TRBV7-3 with TRBJ1-1; a possible D gene is TRBD1 (5 bases). The CDR3 runs to 13 residues. Trimming shortened V by 5 bases and J by 10 bases, and 17 bases separated the two germline ends. Germline V lookup: CDR1 SGHTA, CDR2 FQGTGA. In DNA form, the CDR3 reads TGTGCCAGCAGCAGCTCAGGGATATTTGGAGCTTTCTTT. Translated: CASSSSGIFGAFF.

The V call is TRBV20-1, the J call TRBJ2-7; 9 bases are shared with TRBD2. This CDR3 is built from 14 residues. The V segment lost 0 bases and the J segment 6 bases; nucleotides outside the gene matches: 6. Germline-derived CDR1 and CDR2 are DFQATT and SNEGSKA (reference sequence). CDR3: CSAREGLAGPEQYF. In DNA, the CDR3 is TGCAGTGCTAGAGAAGGGCTAGCGGGACCCGAGCAGTACTTC.

This clonotype was recorded at least ten times. The chain is built from TRBV20-1 and TRBJ2-3; D unresolved. The CDR3 is made up of 14 amino acids. The V and J ends lost 1 base and 6 bases respectively, with 14 bases between them. Germline V gives CDR1 DFQATT, CDR2 SNEGSKA (reference sequence). CDR3: CSARVGHEADTQYF. In nucleotides, the CDR3 is TGCAGTGCTAGAGTAGGGCACGAAGCGGATACGCAGTATTTT.

This clonotype was seen only a few times. This chain links TRBV20-1 with TRBJ2-7; 7 nucleotides match TRBD1. The CDR3 extends over 13 amino acids. With V trimmed by 3 bases and J by 5 bases, 7 bases remained unmatched. CDR1 DFQATT and CDR2 SNEGSKA come from the germline V gene (reference sequence). The CDR3 here is CSASRQGWDEQYF. CDR3 DNA sequence: TGCAGTGCTAGCCGACAGGGCTGGGACGAGCAGTACTTC.

This clonotype was seen a handful of times. The rearrangement joins TRBV5-1 to TRBJ1-5, with 7 nucleotides matching TRBD1. After removal of 3 bases from V and 3 bases from J, the junction contained 6 bases not matched to a gene. Germline V lookup: CDR1 SGHRS, CDR2 YFSETQ. The CDR3 consists of 15 residues. CDR3 nucleotide sequence: TGCGCCAGCAGCTGGGGGACAGCCTCCAATCAGCCCCAGCATTTT. It specifies CASSWGTASNQPQHF.

Only a few counts were recorded for this clonotype. J is TRBJ2-5 and V is TRBV5-1; D unresolved. Per the germline V gene, CDR1 is SGHRS and CDR2 is YFSETQ. The CDR3 has 13 residues. Trimming removed 0 bases at V and 3 bases at J, with 6 bases between. The CDR3 nucleotides read TGCGCCAGCAGCTTGGGGGCGGAAGAGACCCAGTACTTC. Translation gives CASSLGAEETQYF. The variable domain in full, with the rest retrieved from reference TRBV5-1 and TRBJ2-5, is KAGVTQTPRYLIKTRGQQVTLSCSPISGHRSVSWYQQTPGQGLQFLFEYFSETQRNKGNFPGRFSGRQFSNSRSEMNVSTLELGDSALYLCASSLGAEETQYFGPGTRLLVL.

The table lists this clonotype with many counts. The gene calls are TRBV5-1 and TRBJ2-5; 10 nucleotides line up with TRBD2. Trimming cost V 3 bases and J 1 base; bases outside gene matches: 6. The CDR3 length is 16 residues. The germline CDR1 and CDR2 sequences are SGHRS and YFSETQ. CDR3: CASSSGLAAVQETQYF. The CDR3 nucleotides are TGCGCCAGCAGCTCTGGACTAGCGGCGGTCCAAGAGACCCAGTACTTC.

This clonotype came up many times. The chain couples TRBV29-1 to TRBJ2-2; a weak D match, TRBD1 (6 bases). Germline CDR1 and CDR2: SQVTM and ANQGSEA. Trimming took 4 bases from V and 1 from J, leaving 10 bases between them. CDR3 length: 14 amino acids. The CDR3 sequence: CSVGQGRNTGELFF. The CDR3, as DNA: TGCAGCGTTGGGCAGGGGAGGAACACCGGGGAGCTGTTTTTT.

This clonotype has a handful of counts. The chain employs TRBV20-1 and TRBJ1-6; D perhaps matches TRBD1 (6 bases). Germline values: CDR1 DFQATT, CDR2 SNEGSKA (reference sequence). V was clipped by 4 bases and J by 1 base, with 11 bases between them. The CDR3 is 15 residues long. CDR3 amino acids: CSATMDSSYNSPLHF. The CDR3 nucleotides read TGCAGTGCTACGATGGACAGTTCCTATAATTCACCCCTCCACTTT.

This clonotype was seen many times. V gene TRBV29-1 combines with J gene TRBJ2-3; D gene uncertain. The CDR3 length is 12 residues. The V end was cut by 8 bases, the J end by 6 bases, with 15 bases between. CDR1 is SQVTM, CDR2 ANQGSEA, per germline. CDR3 loop: CSSDLLWDTQYF. The CDR3 DNA reads TGCAGCTCCGACTTGCTCTGGGATACGCAGTATTTT.

This clonotype has only a few counts. The chain combines TRBV4-1 with TRBJ2-1; the match to TRBD2 covers 7 bases. The trim removed 2 bases at V and 4 bases at J, leaving 14 bases unmatched. The CDR3 runs 18 residues. Per the germline V gene, CDR1 is MGHRA and CDR2 is YSYEKL. CDR3 region: CASSQPGLRISTYNEQFF. As DNA, the CDR3 is TGCGCCAGCAGCCAACCGGGACTAAGAATTAGTACTTACAATGAGCAGTTCTTC.